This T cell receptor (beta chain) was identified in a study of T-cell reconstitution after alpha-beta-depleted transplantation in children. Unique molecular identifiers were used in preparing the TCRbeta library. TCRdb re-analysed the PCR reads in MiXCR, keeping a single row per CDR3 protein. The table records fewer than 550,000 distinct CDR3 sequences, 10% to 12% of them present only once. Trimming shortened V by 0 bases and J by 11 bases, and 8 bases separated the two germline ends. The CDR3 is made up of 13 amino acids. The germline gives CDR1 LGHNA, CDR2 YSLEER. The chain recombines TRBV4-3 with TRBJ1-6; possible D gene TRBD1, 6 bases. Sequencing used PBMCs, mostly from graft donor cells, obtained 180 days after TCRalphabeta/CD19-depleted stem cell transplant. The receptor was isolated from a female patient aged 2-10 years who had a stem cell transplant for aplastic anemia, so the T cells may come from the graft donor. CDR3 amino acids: CASSQEQGPPLHF. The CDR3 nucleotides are TGCGCCAGCAGCCAAGAACAGGGACCACCCCTCCACTTT.